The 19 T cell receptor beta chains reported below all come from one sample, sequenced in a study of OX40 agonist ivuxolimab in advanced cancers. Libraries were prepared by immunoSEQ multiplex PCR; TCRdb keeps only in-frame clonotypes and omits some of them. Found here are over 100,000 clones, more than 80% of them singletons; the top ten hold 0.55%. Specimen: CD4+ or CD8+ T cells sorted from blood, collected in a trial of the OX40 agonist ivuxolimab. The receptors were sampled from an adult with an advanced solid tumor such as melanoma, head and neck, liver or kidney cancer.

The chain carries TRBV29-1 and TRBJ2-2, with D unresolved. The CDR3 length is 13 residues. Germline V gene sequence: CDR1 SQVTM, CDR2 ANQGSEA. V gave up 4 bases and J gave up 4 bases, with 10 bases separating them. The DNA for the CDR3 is TGCAGCGTTGTGTGGTACATCACCGGGGAGCTGTTTTTT. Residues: CSVVWYITGELFF.

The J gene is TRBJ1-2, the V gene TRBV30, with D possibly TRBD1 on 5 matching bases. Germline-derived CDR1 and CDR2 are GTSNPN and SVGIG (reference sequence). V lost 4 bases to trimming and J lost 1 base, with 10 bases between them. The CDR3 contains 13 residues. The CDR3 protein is CAWKGKGNYGYTF. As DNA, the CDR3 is TGTGCCTGGAAGGGGAAGGGTAACTATGGCTACACCTTC.

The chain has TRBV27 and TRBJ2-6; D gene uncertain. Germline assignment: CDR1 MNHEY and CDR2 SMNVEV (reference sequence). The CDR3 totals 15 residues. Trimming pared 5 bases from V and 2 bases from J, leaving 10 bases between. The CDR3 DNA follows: TGTGCCAGCAGTCCCGGGCGTACTGGGGCCAACGTCCTGACTTTC. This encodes CASSPGRTGANVLTF.

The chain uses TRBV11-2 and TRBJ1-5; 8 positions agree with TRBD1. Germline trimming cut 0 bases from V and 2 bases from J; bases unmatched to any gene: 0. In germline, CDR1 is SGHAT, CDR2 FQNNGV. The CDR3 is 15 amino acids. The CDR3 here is CASSLEGQGNQPQHF. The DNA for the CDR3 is TGTGCCAGCAGCTTAGAGGGACAGGGCAATCAGCCCCAGCATTTT.

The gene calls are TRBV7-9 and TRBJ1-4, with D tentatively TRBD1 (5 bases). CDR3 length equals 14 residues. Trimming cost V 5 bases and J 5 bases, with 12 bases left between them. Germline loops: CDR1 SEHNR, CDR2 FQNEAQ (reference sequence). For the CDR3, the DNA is TGTGCCAGCAGCGCACAGGAGATAAATGAAAAACTGTTTTTT. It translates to CASSAQEINEKLFF. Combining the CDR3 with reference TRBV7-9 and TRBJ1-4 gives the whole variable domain DTGVSQNPRHKITKRGQNVTFRCDPISEHNRLYWYRQTLGQGPEFLTYFQNEAQLEKSRLLSDRFSAERPKGSFSTLEIQRTEQGDSAMYLCASSAQEINEKLFFGSGTQLSVL.

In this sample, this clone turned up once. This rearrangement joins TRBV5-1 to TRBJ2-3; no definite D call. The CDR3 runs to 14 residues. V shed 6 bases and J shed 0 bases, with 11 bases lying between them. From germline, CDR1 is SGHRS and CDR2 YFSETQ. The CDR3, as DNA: TGCGCCAGCACCGACGGCCCTAGCACAGATACGCAGTATTTT. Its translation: CASTDGPSTDTQYF.

Here the CDR3 reads CASSTGTSEETQYF. CDR3 nucleotide sequence: TGTGCCAGTAGTACCGGGACTAGCGAAGAGACCCAGTACTTC. The rearrangement uses TRBV19 and TRBJ2-5; TRBD2 matches 10 bases. Per the germline V gene, CDR1 is LNHDA and CDR2 is SQIVND (reference sequence). The CDR3 is 14 amino acids. The V and J ends lost 4 bases and 3 bases, in that order; junction bases with no gene match: 2.

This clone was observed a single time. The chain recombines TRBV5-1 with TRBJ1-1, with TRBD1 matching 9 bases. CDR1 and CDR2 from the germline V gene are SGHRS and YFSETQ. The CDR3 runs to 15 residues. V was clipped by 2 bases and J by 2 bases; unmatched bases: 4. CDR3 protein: CASSFRTGVNTEAFF. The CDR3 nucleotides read TGCGCCAGCAGCTTTAGGACAGGGGTTAACACTGAAGCTTTCTTT.

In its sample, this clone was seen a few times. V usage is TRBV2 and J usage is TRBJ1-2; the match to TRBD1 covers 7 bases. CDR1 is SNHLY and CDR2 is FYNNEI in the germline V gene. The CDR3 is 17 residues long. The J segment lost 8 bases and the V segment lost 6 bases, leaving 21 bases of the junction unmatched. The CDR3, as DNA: TGTGCCAGCAGCCTTGGGACAGTCTTTTCCCCAGCCTGGGGCTACACCTTC. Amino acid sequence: CASSLGTVFSPAWGYTF.

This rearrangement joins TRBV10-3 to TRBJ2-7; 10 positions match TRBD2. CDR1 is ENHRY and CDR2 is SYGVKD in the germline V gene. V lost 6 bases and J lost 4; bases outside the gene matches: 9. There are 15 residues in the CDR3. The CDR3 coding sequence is TGTGCCATCAGGGATAGCGGGGGGCGACAGTACGAGCAGTACTTC. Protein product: CAIRDSGGRQYEQYF.

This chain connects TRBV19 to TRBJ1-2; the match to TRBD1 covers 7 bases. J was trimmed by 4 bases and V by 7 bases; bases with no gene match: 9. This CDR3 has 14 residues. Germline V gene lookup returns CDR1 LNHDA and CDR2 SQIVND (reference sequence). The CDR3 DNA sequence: TGTGCCAGTAAACCGGGACAGAATAGCTATGGCTACACCTTC. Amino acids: CASKPGQNSYGYTF.

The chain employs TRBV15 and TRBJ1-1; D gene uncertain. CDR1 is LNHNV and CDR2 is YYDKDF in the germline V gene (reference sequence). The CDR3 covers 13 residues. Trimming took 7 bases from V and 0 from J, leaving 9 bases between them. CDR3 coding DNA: TGTGCCACCACCCCCAGCATGAACACTGAAGCTTTCTTT. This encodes CATTPSMNTEAFF.

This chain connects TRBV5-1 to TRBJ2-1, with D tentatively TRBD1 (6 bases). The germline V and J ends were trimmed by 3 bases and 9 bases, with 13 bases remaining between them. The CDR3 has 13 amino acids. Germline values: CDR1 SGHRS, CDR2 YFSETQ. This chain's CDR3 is CASSSWTESEQFF. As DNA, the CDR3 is TGCGCCAGCAGCTCCTGGACAGAAAGTGAGCAGTTCTTC. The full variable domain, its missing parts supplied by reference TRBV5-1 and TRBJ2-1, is KAGVTQTPRYLIKTRGQQVTLSCSPISGHRSVSWYQQTPGQGLQFLFEYFSETQRNKGNFPGRFSGRQFSNSRSEMNVSTLELGDSALYLCASSSWTESEQFFGPGTRLTVL.

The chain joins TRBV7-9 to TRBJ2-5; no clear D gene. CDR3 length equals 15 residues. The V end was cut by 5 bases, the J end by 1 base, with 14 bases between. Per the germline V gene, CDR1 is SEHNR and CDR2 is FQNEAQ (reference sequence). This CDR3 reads CASSKQTGSQETQYF. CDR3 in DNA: TGTGCCAGCAGCAAACAAACCGGGTCCCAAGAGACCCAGTACTTC.

The CDR3 loop is CASSLGTGHTGELFF. The CDR3 DNA is TGTGCCAGCAGCTTAGGGACAGGGCACACCGGGGAGCTGTTTTTT. V is TRBV7-3 and J is TRBJ2-2; TRBD1 matches 9 bases. The CDR3 length is 15 residues. V was pared by 2 bases and J by 3 bases, with 1 base of the junction left unmatched. Germline assignment: CDR1 SGHTA and CDR2 FQGTGA.

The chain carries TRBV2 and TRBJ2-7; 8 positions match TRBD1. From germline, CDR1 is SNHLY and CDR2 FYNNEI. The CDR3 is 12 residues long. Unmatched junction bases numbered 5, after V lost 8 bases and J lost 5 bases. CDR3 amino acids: CASDQGADEQYF. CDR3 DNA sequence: TGTGCCAGCGATCAGGGGGCAGACGAGCAGTACTTC.

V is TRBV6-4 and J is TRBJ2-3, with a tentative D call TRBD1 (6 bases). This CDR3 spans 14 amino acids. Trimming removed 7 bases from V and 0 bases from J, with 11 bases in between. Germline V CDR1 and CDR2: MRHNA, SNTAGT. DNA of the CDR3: TGTGCCAGCAAGCAGGACAGTAGCACAGATACGCAGTATTTT. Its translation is CASKQDSSTDTQYF.

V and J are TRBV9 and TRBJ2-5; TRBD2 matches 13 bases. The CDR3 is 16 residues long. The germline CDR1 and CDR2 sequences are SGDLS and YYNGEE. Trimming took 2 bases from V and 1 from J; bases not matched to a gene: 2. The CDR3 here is CASSVGTSGVQETQYF. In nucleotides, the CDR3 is TGTGCCAGCAGCGTGGGGACTAGCGGGGTCCAAGAGACCCAGTACTTC.

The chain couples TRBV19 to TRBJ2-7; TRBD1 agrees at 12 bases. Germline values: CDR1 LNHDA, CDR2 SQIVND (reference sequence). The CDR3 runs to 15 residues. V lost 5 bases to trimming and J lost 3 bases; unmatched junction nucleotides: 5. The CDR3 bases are TGTGCCAGTAGTGTGGGACAGGGGGCCTTCTACGAGCAGTACTTC. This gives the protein CASSVGQGAFYEQYF.